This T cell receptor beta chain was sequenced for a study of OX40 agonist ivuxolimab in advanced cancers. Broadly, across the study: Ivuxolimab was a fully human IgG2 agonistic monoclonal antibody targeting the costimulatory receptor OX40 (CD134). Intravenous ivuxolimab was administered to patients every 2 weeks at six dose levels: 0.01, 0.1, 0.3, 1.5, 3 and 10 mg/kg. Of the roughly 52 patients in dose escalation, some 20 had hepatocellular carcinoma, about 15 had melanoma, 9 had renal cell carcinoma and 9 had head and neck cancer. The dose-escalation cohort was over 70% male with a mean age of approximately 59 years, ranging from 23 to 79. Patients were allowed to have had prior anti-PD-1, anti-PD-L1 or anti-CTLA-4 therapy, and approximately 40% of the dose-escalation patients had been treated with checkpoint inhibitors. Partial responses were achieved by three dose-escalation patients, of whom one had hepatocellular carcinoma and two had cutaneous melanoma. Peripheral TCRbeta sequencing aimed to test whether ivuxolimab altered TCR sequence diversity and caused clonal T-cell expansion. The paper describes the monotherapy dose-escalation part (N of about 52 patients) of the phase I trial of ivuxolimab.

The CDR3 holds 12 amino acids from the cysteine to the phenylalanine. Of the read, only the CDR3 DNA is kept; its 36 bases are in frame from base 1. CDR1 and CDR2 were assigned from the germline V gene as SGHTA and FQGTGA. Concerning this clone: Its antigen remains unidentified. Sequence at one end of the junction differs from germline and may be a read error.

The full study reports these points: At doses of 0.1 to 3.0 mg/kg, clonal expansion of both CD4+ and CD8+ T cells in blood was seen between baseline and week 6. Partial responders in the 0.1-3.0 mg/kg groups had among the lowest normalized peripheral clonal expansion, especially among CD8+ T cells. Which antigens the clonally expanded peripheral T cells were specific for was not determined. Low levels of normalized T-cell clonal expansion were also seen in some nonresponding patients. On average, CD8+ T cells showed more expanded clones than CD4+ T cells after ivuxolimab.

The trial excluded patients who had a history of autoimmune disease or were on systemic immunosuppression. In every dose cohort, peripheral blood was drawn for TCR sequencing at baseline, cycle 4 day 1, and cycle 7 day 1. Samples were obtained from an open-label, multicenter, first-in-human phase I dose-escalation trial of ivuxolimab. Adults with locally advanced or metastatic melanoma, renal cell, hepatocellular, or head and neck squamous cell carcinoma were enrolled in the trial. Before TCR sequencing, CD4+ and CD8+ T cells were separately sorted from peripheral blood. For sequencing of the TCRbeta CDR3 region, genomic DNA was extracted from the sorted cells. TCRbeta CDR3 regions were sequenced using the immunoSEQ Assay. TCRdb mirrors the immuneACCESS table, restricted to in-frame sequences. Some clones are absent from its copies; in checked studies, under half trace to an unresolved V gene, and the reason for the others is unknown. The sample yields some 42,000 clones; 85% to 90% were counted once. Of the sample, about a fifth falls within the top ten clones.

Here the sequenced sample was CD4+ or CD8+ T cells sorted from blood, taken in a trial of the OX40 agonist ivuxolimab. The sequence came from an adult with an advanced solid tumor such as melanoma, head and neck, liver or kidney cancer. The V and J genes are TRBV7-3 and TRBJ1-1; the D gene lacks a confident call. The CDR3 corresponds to CAGSFRYTEAFF. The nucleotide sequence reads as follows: TGTGCCGGCAGCTTTAGGTACACTGAAGCTTTCTTT.